The TCR beta chain described here comes from a study of cytomegalovirus exposure and HLA in healthy donors. General observations from the study: CMV antigen specificity was confirmed in vitro for three CMV-associated chains.

With 1 base clipped from V and 1 base from J, the junction kept 6 bases outside the gene matches. Germline values: CDR1 GTSNPN, CDR2 SVGIG (reference sequence). The CDR3 spans 15 residues. Of note for this clone: What it binds is unknown.

Here immunoSEQ multiplex PCR was the method, and the copy in TCRdb shows in-frame clones only, minus some. The data show 200,000 to 250,000 clones, with approximately 88% seen just once and 11% to 15% held by the top ten. This receptor was taken from a young woman in good health and CMV-seropositive. The chain joins TRBV30 to TRBJ1-1; 7 bases are shared with TRBD1. The specimen was PBMCs. The CDR3 is CAWSEPDRPNTEAFF. CDR3 DNA sequence: TGTGCCTGGAGTGAGCCGGACAGGCCGAACACTGAAGCTTTCTTT. The full variable domain, with the rest looked up from reference TRBV30 and TRBJ1-1, is SQTIHQWPATLVQPVGSPLSLECTVEGTSNPNLYWYRQAAGRGLQLLFYSVGIGQISSEVPQNLSASRPQDRQFILSSKKLLLSDSGFYLCAWSEPDRPNTEAFFGQGTRLTVV.